Listed below are T cell receptor beta chains from one sample, sequenced in a study of blood T cell repertoires in COVID-19. Sequencing used immunoSEQ multiplex PCR; TCRdb keeps in-frame clones, though not all of them. Of some 48,000 clones listed, around 84% were seen once; the top ten hold approximately 7.1%. What was sequenced was peripheral blood. The receptors shown here come from a human donor in a cohort sampled during active COVID-19. Both conserved end residues are part of each CDR3. The order of the fields is CDR3 protein, CDR3 DNA, J gene, D gene, CDR3 length, clone size, V gene. The D gene is left open where the match is weak. The listing skips clone size in some rows; elsewhere it reads once, few, many or a size class.

CDR3 protein: CATQPPNRLNTIYF; CDR3 DNA: TGTGCCACCCAACCCCCGAACAGGTTAAACACCATATATTTT; J gene: TRBJ1-3; D gene: -; CDR3 length: 14; clone size: -; V gene: TRBV7-8
CDR3 protein: CASSYTAGNTIYF; CDR3 DNA: TGTGCCAGCAGTTACACAGCTGGAAACACCATATATTTT; J gene: TRBJ1-3; D gene: -; CDR3 length: 13; clone size: -; V gene: TRBV27
CDR3 protein: CASSEQKNTEAFF; CDR3 DNA: TGTGCCAGCAGTGAACAGAAGAACACTGAAGCTTTCTTT; J gene: TRBJ1-1; D gene: -; CDR3 length: 13; clone size: -; V gene: TRBV6-4
CDR3 protein: CASSQTGGGTSGSQDTQYF; CDR3 DNA: TGTGCCAGCAGCCAAACAGGGGGGGGGACTAGCGGGAGCCAAGATACGCAGTATTTT; J gene: TRBJ2-3; D gene: -; CDR3 length: 19; clone size: -; V gene: TRBV21-1
CDR3 protein: CASSQAGAVGYEQYF; CDR3 DNA: TGCGCCAGCAGCCAAGCTGGGGCCGTGGGGTACGAGCAGTACTTC; J gene: TRBJ2-7; D gene: -; CDR3 length: 15; clone size: once; V gene: TRBV4-3
CDR3 protein: CASSGRSRYEQFF; CDR3 DNA: TGTGCCAGCAGTGGTAGGTCTAGATATGAGCAGTTCTTC; J gene: TRBJ2-1; D gene: -; CDR3 length: 13; clone size: -; V gene: TRBV2
CDR3 protein: CSASAHGAGDTQYF; CDR3 DNA: TGCAGTGCTAGTGCCCATGGAGCGGGAGATACGCAGTATTTT; J gene: TRBJ2-3; D gene: -; CDR3 length: 14; clone size: -; V gene: TRBV20-1
CDR3 protein: CASSLVQAAYNEQFF; CDR3 DNA: TGTGCCAGCAGCTTGGTGCAGGCAGCTTACAATGAGCAGTTCTTC; J gene: TRBJ2-1; D gene: -; CDR3 length: 15; clone size: -; V gene: TRBV5-5
CDR3 protein: CASNHGSGSGGELFF; CDR3 DNA: TGTGCCAGCAACCACGGTAGCGGGAGTGGCGGGGAGCTGTTTTTT; J gene: TRBJ2-2; D gene: TRBD2; CDR3 length: 15; clone size: -; V gene: TRBV6-5
CDR3 protein: CASSPTAGGGYEQYF; CDR3 DNA: TGTGCCAGCTCACCAACGGCAGGGGGTGGATACGAGCAGTACTTC; J gene: TRBJ2-7; D gene: TRBD1; CDR3 length: 15; clone size: -; V gene: TRBV18
CDR3 protein: CASSVDGQGFTDTQYF; CDR3 DNA: TGTGCCAGCAGCGTAGATGGGCAGGGCTTCACAGATACGCAGTATTTT; J gene: TRBJ2-3; D gene: -; CDR3 length: 16; clone size: -; V gene: TRBV9
CDR3 protein: CASSSGDREGYGYTF; CDR3 DNA: TGTGCCAGCAGCTCGGGGGACAGGGAGGGCTATGGCTACACCTTC; J gene: TRBJ1-2; D gene: TRBD1; CDR3 length: 15; clone size: -; V gene: TRBV11-3
CDR3 protein: CAWSYLGQGYEQYF; CDR3 DNA: TGTGCCTGGAGTTACCTCGGACAGGGGTACGAGCAGTACTTC; J gene: TRBJ2-7; D gene: TRBD1; CDR3 length: 14; clone size: -; V gene: TRBV30
CDR3 protein: CASSLAGQGEQYF; CDR3 DNA: TGTGCCAGCAGTTTAGCAGGGCAGGGCGAGCAGTACTTC; J gene: TRBJ2-7; D gene: -; CDR3 length: 13; clone size: -; V gene: TRBV12-3/TRBV12-4
CDR3 protein: CASSLVGTGYSNQPQHF; CDR3 DNA: TGTGCCAGCAGCTTAGTGGGGACAGGGTATAGCAATCAGCCCCAGCATTTT; J gene: TRBJ1-5; D gene: TRBD1; CDR3 length: 17; clone size: few; V gene: TRBV7-9
CDR3 protein: CASSYRDRVYSNQPQHF; CDR3 DNA: TGTGCCAGCAGTTATCGGGACAGGGTCTATAGCAATCAGCCCCAGCATTTT; J gene: TRBJ1-5; D gene: TRBD1; CDR3 length: 17; clone size: -; V gene: TRBV6-2/TRBV6-3
CDR3 protein: CASSQDWGGPNIQYF; CDR3 DNA: TGCGCCAGCAGCCAAGATTGGGGGGGGCCGAACATTCAGTACTTC; J gene: TRBJ2-4; D gene: -; CDR3 length: 15; clone size: -; V gene: TRBV4-1
CDR3 protein: CASSLTSGPPRETQYF; CDR3 DNA: TGCGCCAGCAGCTTAACTAGCGGCCCCCCCCGAGAGACCCAGTACTTC; J gene: TRBJ2-5; D gene: TRBD2; CDR3 length: 16; clone size: once; V gene: TRBV5-1
CDR3 protein: CASSLETGYGYTF; CDR3 DNA: TGTGCCAGCTCACTGGAGACAGGATATGGCTACACCTTC; J gene: TRBJ1-2; D gene: -; CDR3 length: 13; clone size: few; V gene: TRBV18
CDR3 protein: CASLTRAAASYNEQFF; CDR3 DNA: TGTGCCAGTCTTACTAGAGCTGCCGCCTCCTACAATGAGCAGTTCTTC; J gene: TRBJ2-1; D gene: -; CDR3 length: 16; clone size: -; V gene: TRBV19
CDR3 protein: CASEQGDTQYF; CDR3 DNA: TGCGCCAGCGAACAGGGAGATACGCAGTATTTT; J gene: TRBJ2-3; D gene: -; CDR3 length: 11; clone size: -; V gene: TRBV10-2
CDR3 protein: CASSLGQRASSYNEQFF; CDR3 DNA: TGCGCCAGCAGCTTGGGTCAGCGGGCGAGCTCCTACAATGAGCAGTTCTTC; J gene: TRBJ2-1; D gene: -; CDR3 length: 17; clone size: -; V gene: TRBV5-1
CDR3 protein: CASSMGQGNFSPLHF; CDR3 DNA: TGTGCCAGTAGTATGGGACAGGGGAATTTTTCACCCCTCCACTTT; J gene: TRBJ1-6; D gene: TRBD1; CDR3 length: 15; clone size: once; V gene: TRBV19
CDR3 protein: CASSARQGIEKLFF; CDR3 DNA: TGTGCCAGCAGCGCTAGACAGGGGATTGAAAAACTGTTTTTT; J gene: TRBJ1-4; D gene: TRBD1; CDR3 length: 14; clone size: -; V gene: TRBV6-5
CDR3 protein: CASSFYAGGFDTQYF; CDR3 DNA: TGTGCCAGCAGCTTCTATGCGGGAGGATTTGATACGCAGTATTTT; J gene: TRBJ2-3; D gene: TRBD2; CDR3 length: 15; clone size: -; V gene: TRBV7-9
CDR3 protein: CASSPDRAVDIQYF; CDR3 DNA: TGTGCCAGCAGCCCAGACAGGGCAGTGGACATTCAGTACTTC; J gene: TRBJ2-4; D gene: TRBD1; CDR3 length: 14; clone size: -; V gene: TRBV7-9
CDR3 protein: CASSSRDSTAGGYTF; CDR3 DNA: TGTGCCAGCAGTTCCCGGGACAGCACAGCCGGTGGCTACACCTTC; J gene: TRBJ1-2; D gene: TRBD1; CDR3 length: 15; clone size: -; V gene: TRBV6-5
CDR3 protein: CASSPTRYYENSPLHF; CDR3 DNA: TGTGCCAGCTCACCGACCCGATACTATGAGAATTCACCCCTCCACTTT; J gene: TRBJ1-6; D gene: -; CDR3 length: 16; clone size: -; V gene: TRBV18
CDR3 protein: CASSMGGLNTEAFF; CDR3 DNA: TGTGCCAGTAGTATGGGGGGACTGAACACTGAAGCTTTCTTT; J gene: TRBJ1-1; D gene: -; CDR3 length: 14; clone size: -; V gene: TRBV19
CDR3 protein: CASRLREPNEQFF; CDR3 DNA: TGTGCCAGCAGACTCCGGGAGCCCAATGAGCAGTTCTTC; J gene: TRBJ2-1; D gene: -; CDR3 length: 13; clone size: -; V gene: TRBV11-2
CDR3 protein: CASSLGGLGNQPQHF; CDR3 DNA: TGTGCCAGCAGCCTCGGGGGGCTGGGCAATCAGCCCCAGCATTTT; J gene: TRBJ1-5; D gene: -; CDR3 length: 15; clone size: -; V gene: TRBV28
CDR3 protein: CASSLPGLASHEQYF; CDR3 DNA: TGTGCCAGCAGTCTACCGGGACTAGCGTCCCACGAGCAGTACTTC; J gene: TRBJ2-7; D gene: TRBD2; CDR3 length: 15; clone size: -; V gene: TRBV28
CDR3 protein: CASRPGQDRLGGEQYF; CDR3 DNA: TGTGCCAGCAGGCCCGGACAGGACAGGCTTGGTGGCGAGCAGTACTTC; J gene: TRBJ2-7; D gene: TRBD1; CDR3 length: 16; clone size: few; V gene: TRBV27
CDR3 protein: CASSIFRQGLGFGNTIYF; CDR3 DNA: TGTGCCAGTAGTATCTTCCGACAGGGGTTAGGTTTTGGAAACACCATATATTTT; J gene: TRBJ1-3; D gene: TRBD1; CDR3 length: 18; clone size: once; V gene: TRBV19
CDR3 protein: CASSPTRGGPSSGANVLTF; CDR3 DNA: TGTGCCAGCAGCCCTACCCGAGGCGGGCCTTCCTCTGGGGCCAACGTCCTGACTTTC; J gene: TRBJ2-6; D gene: -; CDR3 length: 19; clone size: -; V gene: TRBV7-6
CDR3 protein: CSASNGGKMNTEAFF; CDR3 DNA: TGCAGTGCTAGTAACGGGGGGAAGATGAACACTGAAGCTTTCTTT; J gene: TRBJ1-1; D gene: -; CDR3 length: 15; clone size: once; V gene: TRBV20-1
CDR3 protein: CASSPEEYEQFF; CDR3 DNA: TGTGCCAGCTCACCTGAGGAGTATGAGCAGTTCTTC; J gene: TRBJ2-1; D gene: -; CDR3 length: 12; clone size: -; V gene: TRBV18
CDR3 protein: CASSLQGGSYGYTF; CDR3 DNA: TGTGCCAGCAGCTTGCAGGGTGGTAGCTATGGCTACACCTTC; J gene: TRBJ1-2; D gene: -; CDR3 length: 14; clone size: -; V gene: TRBV5-6
CDR3 protein: CASSYPGLAGEVYTDTQYF; CDR3 DNA: TGTGCCAGCAGTTACCCGGGACTAGCGGGAGAGGTGTACACAGATACGCAGTATTTT; J gene: TRBJ2-3; D gene: TRBD2; CDR3 length: 19; clone size: once; V gene: TRBV6-2/TRBV6-3
CDR3 protein: CASSEARQGGEQYF; CDR3 DNA: TGTGCCAGCAGTGAAGCGAGACAGGGGGGCGAGCAGTACTTC; J gene: TRBJ2-7; D gene: TRBD1; CDR3 length: 14; clone size: few; V gene: TRBV2
CDR3 protein: CASRPQAGNEKLFF; CDR3 DNA: TGTGCCAGCAGACCACAGGCCGGTAATGAAAAACTGTTTTTT; J gene: TRBJ1-4; D gene: -; CDR3 length: 14; clone size: -; V gene: TRBV11-2
CDR3 protein: CASGTGTGEAFF; CDR3 DNA: TGTGCCAGCGGGACCGGGACAGGGGAAGCTTTCTTT; J gene: TRBJ1-1; D gene: TRBD1; CDR3 length: 12; clone size: -; V gene: TRBV2
CDR3 protein: CAWNQGGMNTEAFF; CDR3 DNA: TGTGCCTGGAATCAGGGGGGAATGAACACTGAAGCTTTCTTT; J gene: TRBJ1-1; D gene: TRBD1; CDR3 length: 14; clone size: -; V gene: TRBV30
CDR3 protein: CASSYQGQYEQYF; CDR3 DNA: TGTGCCAGCAGTTACCAGGGACAGTACGAGCAGTACTTC; J gene: TRBJ2-7; D gene: TRBD1; CDR3 length: 13; clone size: -; V gene: TRBV6-6
CDR3 protein: CASSPPVGVVYEQYF; CDR3 DNA: TGTGCCAGCTCACCACCGGTAGGGGTGGTCTACGAGCAGTACTTC; J gene: TRBJ2-7; D gene: -; CDR3 length: 15; clone size: once; V gene: TRBV18
CDR3 protein: CASSSGQGKQYF; CDR3 DNA: TGCGCCAGCAGCTCTGGACAGGGGAAGCAGTACTTC; J gene: TRBJ2-7; D gene: TRBD1; CDR3 length: 12; clone size: -; V gene: TRBV4-1
CDR3 protein: CASSYSIAGAYGYTF; CDR3 DNA: TGTGCCAGCAGTTACTCGATAGCAGGGGCCTATGGCTACACCTTC; J gene: TRBJ1-2; D gene: -; CDR3 length: 15; clone size: once; V gene: TRBV6-5
CDR3 protein: CASSRDWSSYEQYF; CDR3 DNA: TGTGCCAGCAGCCGGGACTGGAGCTCCTACGAGCAGTACTTC; J gene: TRBJ2-7; D gene: -; CDR3 length: 14; clone size: -; V gene: TRBV2
CDR3 protein: CASSHGTPQETQYF; CDR3 DNA: TGTGCCAGCAGCCATGGTACTCCCCAAGAGACCCAGTACTTC; J gene: TRBJ2-5; D gene: -; CDR3 length: 14; clone size: -; V gene: TRBV7-9